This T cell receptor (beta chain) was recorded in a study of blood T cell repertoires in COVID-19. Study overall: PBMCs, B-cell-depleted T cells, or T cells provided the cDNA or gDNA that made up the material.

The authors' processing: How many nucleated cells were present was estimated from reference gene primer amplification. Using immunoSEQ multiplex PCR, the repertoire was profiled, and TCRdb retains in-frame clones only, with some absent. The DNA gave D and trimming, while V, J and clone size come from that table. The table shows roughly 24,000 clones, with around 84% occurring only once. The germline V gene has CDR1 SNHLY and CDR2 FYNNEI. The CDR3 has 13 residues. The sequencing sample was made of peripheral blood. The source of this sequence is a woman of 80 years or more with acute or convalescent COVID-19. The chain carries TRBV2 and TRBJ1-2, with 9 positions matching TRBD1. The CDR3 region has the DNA TGTGCAAGCCAGGGACAGGGATCCTATGGCTACACCTTC. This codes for CASQGQGSYGYTF.